This TCR beta chain was sequenced in a study of early T cells in non-severe SARS-CoV-2 infection. TCRdb reanalysed the 5' RACE reads using MiXCR and keeps one entry per CDR3 protein. The sample includes tens of thousands of distinct CDR3 sequences, roughly 13% of them seen just once. This clonotype has a count of ten or more. The TCR comes from an adult who was a healthcare worker with PCR-confirmed SARS-CoV-2 infection or an uninfected control (not recorded which). Sequencing was performed on whole blood.

The CDR3 coding sequence is TGCAGTGCTAGCAAGCGAGGGGCTGAAGCTTTCTTT. Amino acid sequence: CSASKRGAEAFF. The chain recombines TRBV20-1 with TRBJ1-1; D is perhaps TRBD1 (5 bases). This CDR3 contains 12 residues. Trimming took 3 bases from V and 6 from J, leaving 11 bases between them. From germline, CDR1 is DFQATT and CDR2 SNEGSKA (reference sequence).